Given below is one TCR beta chain in context. The antigen is not known. This sample was included in a study of T cells and Merkel cell carcinoma outcomes. Study results and caveats: In Merkel cell carcinoma, repertoire and T-cell density reportedly predicted outcomes.

The V gene's germline CDR1 is LNHDA and CDR2 SQIVND (reference sequence). The length of the CDR3 is 14 residues. The V gene end was trimmed by 6 bases and the J gene end by 6 bases; junction bases not matched to a gene: 10. Using immunoSEQ multiplex PCR, the repertoire was profiled, and TCRdb retains in-frame clones only, with some absent. The repertoire holds some 430 clones, with about 90% as singletons. This rearrangement joins TRBV19 to TRBJ1-2, with 7 bases identical to TRBD1. Sequenced: tumor tissue from Merkel cell carcinoma. The origin of this receptor is a human donor with Merkel cell carcinoma. The CDR3 coding sequence is TGTGCCAGTAGCCCTGCGGCAGGGGGAAATGGCTACACCTTC. This translates into CASSPAAGGNGYTF.